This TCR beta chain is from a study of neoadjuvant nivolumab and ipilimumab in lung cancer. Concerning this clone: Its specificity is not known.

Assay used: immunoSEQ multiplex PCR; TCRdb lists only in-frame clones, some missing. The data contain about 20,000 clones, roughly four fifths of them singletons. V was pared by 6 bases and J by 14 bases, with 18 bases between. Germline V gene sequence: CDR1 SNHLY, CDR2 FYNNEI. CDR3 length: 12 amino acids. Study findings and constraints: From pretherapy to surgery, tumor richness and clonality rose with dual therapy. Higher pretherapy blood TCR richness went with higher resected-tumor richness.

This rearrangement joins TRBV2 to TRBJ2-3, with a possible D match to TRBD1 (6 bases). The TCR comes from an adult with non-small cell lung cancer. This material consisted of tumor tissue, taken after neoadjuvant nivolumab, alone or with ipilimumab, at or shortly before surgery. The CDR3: CASSVLTGSSYF. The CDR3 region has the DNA TGTGCCAGCAGCGTCCTCACAGGGAGTTCGTATTTT.